This entry is about one T cell receptor beta chain. This sample was taken from a study of T cells expressing NK-cell markers. The wider study: Sorted CD3+CD56-NKG2C+, CD3+CD56+NKG2C+ and CD3+CD56+NKG2C- T cells supplied the TCR beta repertoires.

The germline CDR1 and CDR2 sequences are SEHNR and FQNEAQ (reference sequence). This CDR3 region has 15 residues. After re-calling the 5' RACE reads, TCRdb lists one entry per CDR3 protein, DNA absent. Its listing shows 550,000 to 600,000 distinct CDR3 sequences. The clonotype originates from a young man in good health. Material: blood T cells: a sorted CD56 or NKG2C T cell subset, CD4+ or CD8+ T cells, or bulk PBMC T cells (not recorded which). The J gene is TRBJ2-1, the V gene TRBV7-9; without DNA, the TCRdb call of TRBD1 cannot be checked. This chain's CDR3 is CASSLVRGRETEQFF.